Included here is one T cell receptor (beta chain) sequence, with context. The antigen remains undetermined. PCR employed 60 Vbeta and 13 Jbeta primers. Produced via immunoSEQ multiplex PCR; TCRdb's table is partial and in-frame only. The table has 120,000 or so clones, about three quarters seen once. The entry originates in a study of cytomegalovirus exposure and HLA in healthy donors. Study observations and caveats: Researchers reportedly found TCR beta sequences accurately predicted most subjects' HLA-A and HLA-B alleles. About 90% or about 30% of the time was how often most TCR beta V segments were productive, according to an earlier analysis. A link between a missense DCLRE1C variant and TCR beta V- and J-gene trimming emerged from a later analysis. Researchers catalogued around 150 TCR beta chains as cytomegalovirus-associated.

The CDR3 consists of 15 residues. Germline values: CDR1 LNHDA, CDR2 SQIVND (reference sequence). Trimming stripped 6 bases from V and 4 bases from J, with 19 bases between. The receptor was isolated from a woman aged 40 to 50 in good health and CMV-seropositive. The sample was PBMCs. This chain connects TRBV19 to TRBJ2-7, with a possible D match to TRBD2 (9 bases). This chain's CDR3 is CASRPGGGRAYEQYF. DNA for the CDR3: TGTGCCAGTAGGCCAGGGGGCGGGAGGGCATACGAGCAGTACTTC.